This TCR beta chain was sequenced in a study of cytomegalovirus exposure and HLA in healthy donors. Findings of the study overall: A few chains tied to CMV proved CMV antigen-specific in vitro.

CDR3 length equals 13 residues. The germline V and J ends were trimmed by 6 bases and 4 bases, with 12 bases remaining between them. CDR1 and CDR2 (germline): MNHEY, SVGAGI. Comments on this clone: What it binds is not known.

PCR used 60 Vbeta primers and 13 Jbeta primers. Clones were read by immunoSEQ multiplex PCR, and TCRdb kept only the in-frame ones, dropping some. This table holds 200,000 or so clones, 76% found once. The clonotype comes from a young man in good health and CMV-seronegative. V usage is TRBV6-5 and J usage is TRBJ1-1; no reliable D call. Specimen: PBMCs. Written as DNA, the CDR3 is TGTGCCAGCAGCCCCACGGGAAGCACTGAAGCTTTCTTT. It codes for CASSPTGSTEAFF.